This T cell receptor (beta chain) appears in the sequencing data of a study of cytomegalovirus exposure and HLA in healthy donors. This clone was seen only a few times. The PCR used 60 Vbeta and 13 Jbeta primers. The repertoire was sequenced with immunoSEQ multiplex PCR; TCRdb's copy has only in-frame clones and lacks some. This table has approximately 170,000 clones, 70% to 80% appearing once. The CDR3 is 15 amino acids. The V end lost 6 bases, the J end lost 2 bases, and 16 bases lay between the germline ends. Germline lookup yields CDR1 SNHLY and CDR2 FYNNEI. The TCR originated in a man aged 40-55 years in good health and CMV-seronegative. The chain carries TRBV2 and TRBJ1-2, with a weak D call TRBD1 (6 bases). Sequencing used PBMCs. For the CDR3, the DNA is TGTGCCAGCAGCCGAGACAGGCTTGCCAACTATGGCTACACCTTC. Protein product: CASSRDRLANYGYTF.